This TCR beta chain came from a study of glioma-infiltrating T cells after dendritic cell vaccination. Time point described: after dendritic cell vaccination, including at tumor progression/relapse. Only patients with spare fresh-frozen tumor and over two years of follow-up were included. CDR1 is SGHTA and CDR2 is FQGNSA in the germline V gene. The CDR3 runs to 14 residues. Trimming pared 8 bases from V and 3 bases from J, leaving 14 bases between. Produced via immunoSEQ multiplex PCR; TCRdb's table is partial and in-frame only. The sample records roughly 87,000 clones, roughly 87% being singletons. Study conclusions and caveats: Higher TCR clonality did not directly relate to longer survival. The cohort had few patients with full blood and tumor sets.

Comments on this clone: The antigen is unknown.

The gene calls are TRBV7-2 and TRBJ1-5, with D possibly matching TRBD1 (5 bases). Sample: blood, taken after dendritic cell vaccination. This clonotype originated in a human donor with glioblastoma. The CDR3 DNA follows: TGTGCCAGCCGCAGGGCGGGGTTCAATCAGCCCCAGCATTTT. This sequence encodes CASRRAGFNQPQHF.